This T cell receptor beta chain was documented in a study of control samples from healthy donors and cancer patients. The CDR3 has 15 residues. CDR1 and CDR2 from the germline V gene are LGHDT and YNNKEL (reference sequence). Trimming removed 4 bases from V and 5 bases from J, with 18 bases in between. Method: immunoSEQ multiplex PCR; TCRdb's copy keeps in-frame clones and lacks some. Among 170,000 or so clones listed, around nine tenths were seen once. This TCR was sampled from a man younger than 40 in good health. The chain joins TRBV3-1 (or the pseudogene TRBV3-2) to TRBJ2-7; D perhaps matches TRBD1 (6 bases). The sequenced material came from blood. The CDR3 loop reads CASSPRDTPDHEQYF. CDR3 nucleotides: TGTGCCAGCAGCCCTCGGGACACCCCGGACCACGAGCAGTACTTC.